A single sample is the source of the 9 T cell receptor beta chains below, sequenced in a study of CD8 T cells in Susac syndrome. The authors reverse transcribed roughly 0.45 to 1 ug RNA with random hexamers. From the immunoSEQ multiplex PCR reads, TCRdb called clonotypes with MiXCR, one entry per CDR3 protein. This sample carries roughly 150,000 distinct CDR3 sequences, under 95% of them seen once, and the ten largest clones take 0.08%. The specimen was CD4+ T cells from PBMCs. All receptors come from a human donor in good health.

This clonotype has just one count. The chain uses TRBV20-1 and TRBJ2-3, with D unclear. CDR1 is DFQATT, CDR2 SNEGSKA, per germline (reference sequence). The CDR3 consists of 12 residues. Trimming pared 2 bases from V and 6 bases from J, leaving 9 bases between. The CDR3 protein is CSARPTRDTQYF. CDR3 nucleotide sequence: TGCAGTGCTAGACCAACGCGGGATACGCAGTATTTT.

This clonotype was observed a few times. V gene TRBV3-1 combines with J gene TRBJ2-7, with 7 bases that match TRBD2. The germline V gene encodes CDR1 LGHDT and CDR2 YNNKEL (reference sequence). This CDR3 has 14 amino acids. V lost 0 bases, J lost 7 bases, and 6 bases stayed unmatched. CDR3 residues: CASSQDWERGEQYF. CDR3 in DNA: TGTGCCAGCAGCCAAGATTGGGAGCGGGGAGAGCAGTACTTC.

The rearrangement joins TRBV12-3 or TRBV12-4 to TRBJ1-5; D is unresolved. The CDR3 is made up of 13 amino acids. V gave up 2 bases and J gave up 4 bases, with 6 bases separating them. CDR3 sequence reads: CASSLTKNQPQHF. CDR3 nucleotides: TGTGCCAGCAGTTTAACAAAAAATCAGCCCCAGCATTTT.

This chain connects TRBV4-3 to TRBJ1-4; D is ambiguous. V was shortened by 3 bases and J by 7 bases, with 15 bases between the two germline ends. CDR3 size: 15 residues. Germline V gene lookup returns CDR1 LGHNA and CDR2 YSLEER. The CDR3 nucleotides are TGCGCCAGCAGCCATTTGCGGGAGGCGGGTGAAAAACTGTTTTTT. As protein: CASSHLREAGEKLFF.

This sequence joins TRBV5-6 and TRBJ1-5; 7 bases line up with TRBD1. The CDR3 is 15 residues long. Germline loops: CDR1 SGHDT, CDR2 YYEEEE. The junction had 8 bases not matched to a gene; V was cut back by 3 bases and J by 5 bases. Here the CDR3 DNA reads TGTGCCAGCAGCTCCGGACAGGATGTCGATCAGCCCCAGCATTTT. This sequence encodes CASSSGQDVDQPQHF.

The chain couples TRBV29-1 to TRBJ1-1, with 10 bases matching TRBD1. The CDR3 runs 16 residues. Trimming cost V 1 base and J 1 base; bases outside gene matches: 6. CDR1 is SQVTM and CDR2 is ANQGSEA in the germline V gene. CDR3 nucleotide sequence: TGCAGCGTTGAAGGTGGGACAGGGGAATGGAACACTGAAGCTTTCTTT. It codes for CSVEGGTGEWNTEAFF.

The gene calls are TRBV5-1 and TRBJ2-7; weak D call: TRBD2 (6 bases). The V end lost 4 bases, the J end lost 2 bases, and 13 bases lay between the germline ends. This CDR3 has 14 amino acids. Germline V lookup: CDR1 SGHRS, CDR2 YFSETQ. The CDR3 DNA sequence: TGCGCCAGCAGCGCGGGGACTGAGACCTACGAGCAGTACTTC. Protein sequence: CASSAGTETYEQYF.

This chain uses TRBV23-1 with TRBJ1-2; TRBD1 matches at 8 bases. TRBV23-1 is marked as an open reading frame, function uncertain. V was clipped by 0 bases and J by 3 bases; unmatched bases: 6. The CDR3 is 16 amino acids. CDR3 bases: TGCGCCAGCAGTCAATCTCCGGGACAGGCCTACTATGGCTACACCTTC. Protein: CASSQSPGQAYYGYTF.

DNA for the CDR3: TGTGCCAGCAGTGAAGGCCGATCGGGACAGGGAAACACCGGGGAGCTGTTTTTT. Protein: CASSEGRSGQGNTGELFF. The genes are TRBV6-1 and TRBJ2-2; 9 nucleotides match TRBD1. With V trimmed by 1 base and J by 2 bases, 8 bases remained unmatched. The germline V gene encodes CDR1 MNHNS and CDR2 SASEGT. This CDR3 region has 18 residues.